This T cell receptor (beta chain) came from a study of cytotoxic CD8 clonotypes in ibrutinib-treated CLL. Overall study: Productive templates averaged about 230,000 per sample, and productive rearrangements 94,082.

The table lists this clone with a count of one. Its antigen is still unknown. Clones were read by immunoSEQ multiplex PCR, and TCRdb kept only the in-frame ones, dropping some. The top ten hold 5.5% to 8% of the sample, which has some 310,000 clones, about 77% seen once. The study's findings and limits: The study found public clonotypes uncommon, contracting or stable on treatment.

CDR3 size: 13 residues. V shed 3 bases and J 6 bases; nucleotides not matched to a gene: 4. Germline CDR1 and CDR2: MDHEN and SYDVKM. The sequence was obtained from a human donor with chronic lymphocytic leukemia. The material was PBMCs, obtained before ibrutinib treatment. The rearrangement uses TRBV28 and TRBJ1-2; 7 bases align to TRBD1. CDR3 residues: CASSLWTGDGYTF. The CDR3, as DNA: TGTGCCAGCAGTTTGTGGACAGGCGATGGCTACACCTTC.